This T cell receptor beta chain was documented in a study of CD8+CD57+ T cells in acquired aplastic anemia. Study in general: Sorted CD4+ and CD8+ cells yielded DNA averaging around 3.2 ug. Study findings and constraints: The study identified under 30 CD8+ CDR3 sequences shared by patients and controls. Simpson's diversity of CD8+ cells was not significantly different in patients compared with controls.

A note on this clonotype: Its antigen is not known.

Trimming left V 4 bases short and J 5 bases short, with 11 bases between. Germline lookup yields CDR1 SNHLY and CDR2 FYNNEI. The CDR3 is 13 amino acids. According to the study, genomic DNA was the template for TCR beta VDJ and CDR3 profiling. Via MiXCR, TCRdb re-called the reads, giving one row per CDR3 protein. Among 35,000 to 50,000 distinct CDR3 sequences listed, approximately 67% were seen once. The chain recombines TRBV2 with TRBJ1-2; tentatively, D is TRBD1 (6 bases). The source material was sorted CD4+, CD8+, or CD8+CD57+ T cells (not recorded which) from PBMCs. This clonotype was sampled from a human donor in good health, serving as a control. The CDR3 loop reads CASSGRTVYGYTF. In DNA form, the CDR3 reads TGTGCCAGCAGTGGACGGACAGTGTATGGCTACACCTTC.